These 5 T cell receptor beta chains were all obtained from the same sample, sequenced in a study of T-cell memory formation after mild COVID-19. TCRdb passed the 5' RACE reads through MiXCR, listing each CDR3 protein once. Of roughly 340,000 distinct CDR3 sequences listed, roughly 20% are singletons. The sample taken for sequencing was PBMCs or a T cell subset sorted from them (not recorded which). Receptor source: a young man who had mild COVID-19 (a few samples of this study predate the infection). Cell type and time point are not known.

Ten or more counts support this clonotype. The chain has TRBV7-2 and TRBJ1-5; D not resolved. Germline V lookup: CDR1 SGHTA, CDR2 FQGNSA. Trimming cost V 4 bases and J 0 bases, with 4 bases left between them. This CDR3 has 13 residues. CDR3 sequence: CASSSYSNQPQHF. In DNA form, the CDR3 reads TGTGCCAGCAGCTCTTATAGCAATCAGCCCCAGCATTTT.

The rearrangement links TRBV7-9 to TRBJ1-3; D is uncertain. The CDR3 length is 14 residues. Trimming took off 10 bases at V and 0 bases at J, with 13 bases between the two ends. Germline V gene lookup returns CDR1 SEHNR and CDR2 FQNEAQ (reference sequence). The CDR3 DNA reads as TGTGCCACTAGTCCTCCTGACTCTGGAAACACCATATATTTT. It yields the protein CATSPPDSGNTIYF.

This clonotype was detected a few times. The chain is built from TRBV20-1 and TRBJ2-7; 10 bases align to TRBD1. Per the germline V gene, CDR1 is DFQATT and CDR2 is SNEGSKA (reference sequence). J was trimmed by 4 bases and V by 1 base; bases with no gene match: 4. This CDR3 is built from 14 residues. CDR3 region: CSARGRDRGYEQYF. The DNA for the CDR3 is TGCAGTGCTAGAGGCCGGGACAGGGGATACGAGCAGTACTTC.

CDR3 sequence (DNA): TGCAGCGTTACCCCCGGCGAGGTTGGGGAGCAGTACTTC. Its translation: CSVTPGEVGEQYF. V usage is TRBV29-1 and J usage is TRBJ2-7; D is unclear. The CDR3 has 13 residues. Germline assignment: CDR1 SQVTM and CDR2 ANQGSEA. Trimming pared 5 bases from V and 7 bases from J, leaving 18 bases between.

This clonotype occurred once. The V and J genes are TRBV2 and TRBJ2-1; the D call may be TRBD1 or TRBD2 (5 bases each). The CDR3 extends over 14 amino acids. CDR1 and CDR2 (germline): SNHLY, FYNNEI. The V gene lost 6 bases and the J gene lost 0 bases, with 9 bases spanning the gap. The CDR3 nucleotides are TGTGCCAGCAGGGCAGGGAGCTCCTACAATGAGCAGTTCTTC. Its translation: CASRAGSSYNEQFF.